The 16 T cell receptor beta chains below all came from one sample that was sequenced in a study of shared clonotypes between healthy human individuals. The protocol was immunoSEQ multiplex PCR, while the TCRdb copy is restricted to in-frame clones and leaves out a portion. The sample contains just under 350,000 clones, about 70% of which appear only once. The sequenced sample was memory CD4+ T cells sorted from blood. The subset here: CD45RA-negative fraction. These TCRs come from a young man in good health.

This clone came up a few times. CDR3 nucleotide sequence: TGTGCCAGCAGCCCACAGGATAGCAATCAGCCCCAGCATTTT. Translated: CASSPQDSNQPQHF. The chain couples TRBV5-5 to TRBJ1-5; the D gene is possibly TRBD1 (5 bases). The CDR3 has 14 residues. Germline V gene sequence: CDR1 SGHKS, CDR2 YYEKEE (reference sequence). The germline V and J ends were trimmed by 4 bases and 0 bases, with 8 bases remaining between them.

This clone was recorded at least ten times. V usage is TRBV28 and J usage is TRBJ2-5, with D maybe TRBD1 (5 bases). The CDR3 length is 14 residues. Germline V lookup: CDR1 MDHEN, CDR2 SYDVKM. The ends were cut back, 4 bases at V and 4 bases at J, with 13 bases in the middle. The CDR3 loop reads CASSSLSRVETQYF. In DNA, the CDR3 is TGTGCCAGCAGTTCCCTTAGCAGGGTAGAGACCCAGTACTTC.

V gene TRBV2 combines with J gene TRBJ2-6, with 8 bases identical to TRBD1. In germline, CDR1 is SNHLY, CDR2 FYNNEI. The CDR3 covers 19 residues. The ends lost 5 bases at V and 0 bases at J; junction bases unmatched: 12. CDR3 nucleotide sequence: TGTGCCAGCAGTCGGAGACAGGGGTCTGATGGCTCTGGGGCCAACGTCCTGACTTTC. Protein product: CASSRRQGSDGSGANVLTF.

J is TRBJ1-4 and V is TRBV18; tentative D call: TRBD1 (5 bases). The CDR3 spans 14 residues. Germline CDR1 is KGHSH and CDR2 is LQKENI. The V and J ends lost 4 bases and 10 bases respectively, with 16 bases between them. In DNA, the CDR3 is TGTGCCAGCTCACAGGGGTGGTCGGAAGGAAAACTGTTTTTT. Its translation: CASSQGWSEGKLFF.

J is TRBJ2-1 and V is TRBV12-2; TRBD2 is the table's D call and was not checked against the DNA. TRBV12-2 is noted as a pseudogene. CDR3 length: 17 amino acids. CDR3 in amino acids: CASRLKGSGSCHNEQFF. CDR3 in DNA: TGTGCAAGTCGCTTAAAGGGGAGCGGGAGTTGTCACAATGAGCAGTTCTTC.

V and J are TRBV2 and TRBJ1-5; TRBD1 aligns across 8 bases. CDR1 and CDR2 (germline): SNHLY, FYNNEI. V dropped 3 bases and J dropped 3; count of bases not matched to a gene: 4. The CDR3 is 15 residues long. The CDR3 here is CASSDRGQVNQPQHF. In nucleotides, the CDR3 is TGTGCCAGCAGTGACAGGGGGCAGGTCAATCAGCCCCAGCATTTT.

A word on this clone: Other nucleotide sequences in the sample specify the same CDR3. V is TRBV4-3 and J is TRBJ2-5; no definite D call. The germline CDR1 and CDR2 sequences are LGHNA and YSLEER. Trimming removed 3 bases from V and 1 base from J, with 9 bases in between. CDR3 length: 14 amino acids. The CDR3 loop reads CASSQTYPQETQYF. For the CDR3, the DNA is TGCGCCAGCAGCCAGACATATCCCCAAGAGACCCAGTACTTC.

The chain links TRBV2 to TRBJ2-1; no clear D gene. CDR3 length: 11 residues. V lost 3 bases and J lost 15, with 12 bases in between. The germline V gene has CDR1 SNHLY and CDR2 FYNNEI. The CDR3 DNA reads TGTGCCAGCAGTGACTACCTCAGCCCGTTCTTC. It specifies CASSDYLSPFF.

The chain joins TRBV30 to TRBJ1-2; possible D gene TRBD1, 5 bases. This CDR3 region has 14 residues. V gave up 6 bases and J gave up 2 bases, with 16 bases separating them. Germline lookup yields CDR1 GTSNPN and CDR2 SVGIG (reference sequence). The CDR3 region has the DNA TGTGCCTGTCAGAACCGGGGGACCAACTATGGCTACACCTTC. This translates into CACQNRGTNYGYTF.

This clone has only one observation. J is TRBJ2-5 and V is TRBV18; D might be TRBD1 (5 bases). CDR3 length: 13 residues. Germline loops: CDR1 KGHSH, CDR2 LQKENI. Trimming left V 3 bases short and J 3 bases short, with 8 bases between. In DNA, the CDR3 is TGTGCCAGCTCACCTTTGACAGAAGAGACCCAGTACTTC. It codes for CASSPLTEETQYF.

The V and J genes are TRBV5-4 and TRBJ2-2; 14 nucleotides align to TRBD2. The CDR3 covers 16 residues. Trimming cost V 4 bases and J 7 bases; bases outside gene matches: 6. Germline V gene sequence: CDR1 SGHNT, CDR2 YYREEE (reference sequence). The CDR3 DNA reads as TGTGCCAGCAGCCTGACTAGCGGGAGGGCCGGCGGGGAGCTGTTTTTT. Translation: CASSLTSGRAGGELFF.

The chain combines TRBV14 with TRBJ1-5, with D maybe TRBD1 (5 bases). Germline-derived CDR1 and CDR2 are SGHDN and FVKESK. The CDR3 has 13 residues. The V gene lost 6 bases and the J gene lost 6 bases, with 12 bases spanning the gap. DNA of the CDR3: TGTGCCAGCAGTCAGGGACGGGGTCAGCCCCAGCATTTT. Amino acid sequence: CASSQGRGQPQHF.

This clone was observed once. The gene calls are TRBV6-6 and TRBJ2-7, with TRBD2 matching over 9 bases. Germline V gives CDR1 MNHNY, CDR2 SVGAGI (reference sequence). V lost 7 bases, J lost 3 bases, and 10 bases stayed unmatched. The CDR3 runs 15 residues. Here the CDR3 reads CASTSGTNIGYEQYF. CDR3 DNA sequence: TGTGCCAGCACTAGCGGGACTAATATAGGCTACGAGCAGTACTTC.

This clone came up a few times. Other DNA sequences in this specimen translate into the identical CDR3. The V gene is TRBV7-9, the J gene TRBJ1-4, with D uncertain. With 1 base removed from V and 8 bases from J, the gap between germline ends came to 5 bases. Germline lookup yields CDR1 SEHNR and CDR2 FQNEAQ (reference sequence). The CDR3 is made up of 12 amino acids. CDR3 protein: CASSLVREKLFF. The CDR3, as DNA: TGTGCCAGCAGCTTAGTACGGGAAAAACTGTTTTTT.

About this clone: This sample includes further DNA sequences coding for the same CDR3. In nucleotides, the CDR3 is TGTGCCAGCTCACCGTTTGGACTAGGCTCTACCGGGGAGCTGTTTTTT. It specifies CASSPFGLGSTGELFF. The rearrangement uses TRBV18 and TRBJ2-2, with 7 bases fitting TRBD2. Trimming removed 3 bases from V and 5 bases from J; junction bases left unmatched: 9. The germline gives CDR1 KGHSH, CDR2 LQKENI. The CDR3 is 16 amino acids.

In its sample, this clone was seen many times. CDR3 sequence (DNA): TGTGCCAGCAGCCCTCCGGGACTAGCGGGAGTGCACGAGCAGTACTTC. This encodes CASSPPGLAGVHEQYF. This sequence joins TRBV5-4 and TRBJ2-7, with 14 nucleotides matching TRBD2. The CDR3 has 16 residues. The V gene's germline CDR1 is SGHNT and CDR2 YYREEE (reference sequence). V lost 4 bases, J lost 5 bases, and 8 bases stayed unmatched.